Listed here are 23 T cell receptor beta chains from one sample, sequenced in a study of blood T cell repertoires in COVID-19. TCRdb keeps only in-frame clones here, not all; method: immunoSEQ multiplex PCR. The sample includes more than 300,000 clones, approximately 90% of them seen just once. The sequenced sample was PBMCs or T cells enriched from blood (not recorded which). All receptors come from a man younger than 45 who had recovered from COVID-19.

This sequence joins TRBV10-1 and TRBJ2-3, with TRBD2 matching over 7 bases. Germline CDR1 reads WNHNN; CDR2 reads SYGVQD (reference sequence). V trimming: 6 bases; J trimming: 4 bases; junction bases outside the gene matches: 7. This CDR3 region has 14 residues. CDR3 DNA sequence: TGCGCCAGCAGGCTAGCGGAAGGTGCAGATACGCAGTATTTT. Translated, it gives CASRLAEGADTQYF.

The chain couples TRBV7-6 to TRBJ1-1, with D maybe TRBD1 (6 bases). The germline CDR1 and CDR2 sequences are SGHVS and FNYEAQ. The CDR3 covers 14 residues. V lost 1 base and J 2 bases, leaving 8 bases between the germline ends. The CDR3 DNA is TGTGCCAGCAGCTTAGTAGGGGGTAACACTGAAGCTTTCTTT. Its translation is CASSLVGGNTEAFF.

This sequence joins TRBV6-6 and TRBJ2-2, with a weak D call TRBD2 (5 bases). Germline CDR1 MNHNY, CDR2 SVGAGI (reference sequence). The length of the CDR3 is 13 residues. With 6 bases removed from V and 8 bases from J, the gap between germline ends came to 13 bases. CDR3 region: CASSHGEAGELFF. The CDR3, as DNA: TGTGCCAGCAGCCACGGGGAAGCTGGGGAGCTGTTTTTT.

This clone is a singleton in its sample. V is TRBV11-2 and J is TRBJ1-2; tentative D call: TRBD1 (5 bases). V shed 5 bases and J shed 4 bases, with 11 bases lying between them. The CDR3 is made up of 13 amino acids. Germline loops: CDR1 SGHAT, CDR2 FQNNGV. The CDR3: CASSPSQGYGYTF. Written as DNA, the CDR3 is TGTGCCAGCAGCCCGTCGCAGGGCTATGGCTACACCTTC. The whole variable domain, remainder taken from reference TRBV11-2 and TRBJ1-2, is EAGVAQSPRYKIIEKRQSVAFWCNPISGHATLYWYQQILGQGPKLLIQFQNNGVVDDSQLPKDRFSAERLKGVDSTLKIQPAKLEDSAVYLCASSPSQGYGYTFGSGTRLTVV.

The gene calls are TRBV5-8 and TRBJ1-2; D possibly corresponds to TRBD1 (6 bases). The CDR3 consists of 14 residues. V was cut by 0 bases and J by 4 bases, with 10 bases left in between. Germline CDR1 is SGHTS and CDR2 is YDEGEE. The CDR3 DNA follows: TGTGCCAGCAGCTTGGCCAGGACAGCCTATGGCTACACCTTC. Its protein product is CASSLARTAYGYTF.

This chain's CDR3 is CASSSDSRETQYF. The DNA for the CDR3 is TGTGCCAGTAGTAGTGACAGTCGGGAGACCCAGTACTTC. J is TRBJ2-5 and V is TRBV19; weak D call: TRBD1 (5 bases). The length of the CDR3 is 13 residues. From germline, CDR1 is LNHDA and CDR2 SQIVND (reference sequence). Trimming took 4 bases from V and 5 from J, leaving 11 bases between them.

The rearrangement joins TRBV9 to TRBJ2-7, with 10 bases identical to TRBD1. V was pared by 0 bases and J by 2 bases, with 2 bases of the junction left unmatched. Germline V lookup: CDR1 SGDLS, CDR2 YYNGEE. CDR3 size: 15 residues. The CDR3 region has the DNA TGTGCCAGCAGCGTAGGAGGGACAGGGGCCTACGAGCAGTACTTC. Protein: CASSVGGTGAYEQYF.

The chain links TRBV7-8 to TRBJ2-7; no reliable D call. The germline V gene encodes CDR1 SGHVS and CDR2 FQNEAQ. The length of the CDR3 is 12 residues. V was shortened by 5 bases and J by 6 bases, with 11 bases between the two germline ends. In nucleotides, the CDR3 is TGTGCCAGCAGCCCCCTGGGCCTCGAGCAGTACTTC. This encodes CASSPLGLEQYF.

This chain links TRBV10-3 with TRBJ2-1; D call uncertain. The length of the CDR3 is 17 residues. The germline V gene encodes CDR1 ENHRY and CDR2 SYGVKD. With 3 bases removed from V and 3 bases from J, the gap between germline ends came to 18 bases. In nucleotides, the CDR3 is TGTGCCATCAGTGACCTTCCTCCAGGTATACTCTACAATGAGCAGTTCTTC. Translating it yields CAISDLPPGILYNEQFF.

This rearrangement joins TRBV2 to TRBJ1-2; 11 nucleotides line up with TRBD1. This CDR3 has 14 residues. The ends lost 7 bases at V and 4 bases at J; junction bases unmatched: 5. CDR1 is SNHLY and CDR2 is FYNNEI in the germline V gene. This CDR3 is CASTGQGASYGYTF. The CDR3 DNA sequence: TGTGCCAGCACTGGACAGGGGGCTAGCTATGGCTACACCTTC.

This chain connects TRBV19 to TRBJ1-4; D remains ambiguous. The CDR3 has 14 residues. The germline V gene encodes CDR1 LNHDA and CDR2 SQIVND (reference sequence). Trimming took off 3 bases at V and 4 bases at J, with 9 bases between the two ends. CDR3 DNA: TGTGCCAGTAGTATCAACACCAATAATGAAAAACTGTTTTTT. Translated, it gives CASSINTNNEKLFF. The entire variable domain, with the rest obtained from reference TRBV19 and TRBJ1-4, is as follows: DGGITQSPKYLFRKEGQNVTLSCEQNLNHDAMYWYRQDPGQGLRLIYYSQIVNDFQKGDIAEGYSVSREKKESFPLTVTSAQKNPTAFYLCASSINTNNEKLFFGSGTQLSVL.

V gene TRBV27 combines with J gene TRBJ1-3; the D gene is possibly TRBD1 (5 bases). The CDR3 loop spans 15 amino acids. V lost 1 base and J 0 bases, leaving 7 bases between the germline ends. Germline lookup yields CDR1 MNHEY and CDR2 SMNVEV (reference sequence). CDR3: CASSLFRDSGNTIYF. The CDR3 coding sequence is TGTGCCAGCAGTTTATTCAGGGACTCTGGAAACACCATATATTTT.

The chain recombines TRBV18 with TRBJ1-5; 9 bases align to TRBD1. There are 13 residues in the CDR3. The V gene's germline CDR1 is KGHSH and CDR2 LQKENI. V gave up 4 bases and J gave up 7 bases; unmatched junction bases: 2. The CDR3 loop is CASSRTGDQPQHF. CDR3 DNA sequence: TGTGCCAGCTCACGGACAGGGGACCAGCCCCAGCATTTT.

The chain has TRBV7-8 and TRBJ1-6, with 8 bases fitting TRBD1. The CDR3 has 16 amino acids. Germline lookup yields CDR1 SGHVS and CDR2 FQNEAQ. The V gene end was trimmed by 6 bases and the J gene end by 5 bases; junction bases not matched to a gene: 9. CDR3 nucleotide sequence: TGTGCCAGCAGGTCGACAGGGGCCGTCGATAATTCACCCCTCCACTTT. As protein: CASRSTGAVDNSPLHF.

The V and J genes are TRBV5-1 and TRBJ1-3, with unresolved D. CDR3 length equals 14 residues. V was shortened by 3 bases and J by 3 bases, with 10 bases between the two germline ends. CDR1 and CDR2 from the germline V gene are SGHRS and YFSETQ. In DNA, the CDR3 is TGCGCCAGCAGCTCGGTGGCAGGTGGAAACACCATATATTTT. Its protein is CASSSVAGGNTIYF.

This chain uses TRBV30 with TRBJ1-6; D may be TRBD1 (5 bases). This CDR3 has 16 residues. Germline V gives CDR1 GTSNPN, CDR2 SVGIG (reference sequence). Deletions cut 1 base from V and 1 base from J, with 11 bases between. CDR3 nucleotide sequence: TGTGCCTGGAGTGAGCAGGGCAGGTCCTATAATTCACCCCTCCACTTT. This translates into CAWSEQGRSYNSPLHF.

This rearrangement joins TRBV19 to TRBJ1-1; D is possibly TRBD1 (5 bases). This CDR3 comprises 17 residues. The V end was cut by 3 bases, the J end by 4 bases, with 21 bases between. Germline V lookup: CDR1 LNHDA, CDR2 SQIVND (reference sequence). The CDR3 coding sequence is TGTGCCAGTAGTATTGGTCCGGGCAACCCCGGGGGCACTGAAGCTTTCTTT. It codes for CASSIGPGNPGGTEAFF.

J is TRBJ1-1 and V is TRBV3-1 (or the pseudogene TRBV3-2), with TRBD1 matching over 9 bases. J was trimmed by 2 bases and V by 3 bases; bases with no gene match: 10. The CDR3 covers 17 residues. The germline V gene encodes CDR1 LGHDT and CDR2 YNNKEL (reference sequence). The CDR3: CASSQDGQGRLNTEAFF. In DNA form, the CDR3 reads TGTGCCAGCAGCCAGGATGGACAGGGGAGACTTAACACTGAAGCTTTCTTT.

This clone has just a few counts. DNA for the CDR3: TGTGCCTGGGAGGAAGGGGGATTCAATCAGCCCCAGCATTTT. It specifies CAWEEGGFNQPQHF. This chain uses TRBV30 with TRBJ1-5, with TRBD1 as a possible D gene (6 bases). The V gene lost 5 bases and the J gene lost 3 bases, with 14 bases spanning the gap. CDR3 length equals 14 residues. Germline V gene data show CDR1 as GTSNPN and CDR2 as SVGIG (reference sequence).

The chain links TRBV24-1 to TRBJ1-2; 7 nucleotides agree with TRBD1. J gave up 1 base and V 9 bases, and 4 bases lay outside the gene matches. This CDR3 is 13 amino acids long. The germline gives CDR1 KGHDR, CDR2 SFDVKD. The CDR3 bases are TGTGCCACCGGGGACAGCAATAACTATGGCTACACCTTC. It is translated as CATGDSNNYGYTF.

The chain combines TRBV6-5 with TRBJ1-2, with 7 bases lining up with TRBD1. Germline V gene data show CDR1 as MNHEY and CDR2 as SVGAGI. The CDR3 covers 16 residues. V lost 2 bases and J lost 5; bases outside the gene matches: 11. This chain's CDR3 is CASSYGDSPPIYGYTF. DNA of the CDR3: TGTGCCAGCAGTTACGGGGACAGTCCCCCAATTTATGGCTACACCTTC.

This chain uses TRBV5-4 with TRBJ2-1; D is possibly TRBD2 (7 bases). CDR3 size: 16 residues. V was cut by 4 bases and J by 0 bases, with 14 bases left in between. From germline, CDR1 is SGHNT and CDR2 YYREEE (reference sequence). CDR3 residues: CASSRTGGASYNEQFF. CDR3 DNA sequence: TGTGCCAGCAGCCGCACGGGGGGCGCCTCCTACAATGAGCAGTTCTTC.

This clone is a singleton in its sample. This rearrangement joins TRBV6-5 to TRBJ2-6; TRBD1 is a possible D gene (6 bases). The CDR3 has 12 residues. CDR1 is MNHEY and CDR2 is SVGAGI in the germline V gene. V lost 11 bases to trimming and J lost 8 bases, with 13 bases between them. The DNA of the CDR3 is TGTGCCGGGGGTGGACAGCCCAACGTCCTGACTTTC. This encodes CAGGGQPNVLTF.